The rows below give T cell receptor beta chains drawn from one sample of a study of blood T cell repertoires in COVID-19. TCRdb keeps only in-frame clones here, not all; method: immunoSEQ multiplex PCR. The sample shows roughly 250,000 clones, around nine tenths of them seen only once. Sequenced sample: peripheral blood. The receptors derive from a woman in her thirties or forties who had recovered from COVID-19. The CDR3 runs from the conserved cysteine through the conserved F or W.

TRBJ2-6 TRBV5-1 CASSLLANGPSGANVLTF
TRBJ1-1 TRBV4-2 CASSRTGTDAEAFF
TRBJ2-3 TRBV4-2 CASSPRLAGGTDTQYF
TRBJ2-3 TRBV9 CASSPGQGQDTQYF
TRBJ2-6 TRBV6-1 CASSDYRTGPGANVLTF
TRBJ2-7 TRBV5-1 CASSGSGSGGYEQYF
TRBJ1-6 TRBV7-7 CASSLPGQAGGDSPLHF
TRBJ2-1 TRBV4-1 CASSQAPPRGTHNEQFF
TRBJ1-1 TRBV4-3 CASSQGPGRDTEAFF
TRBJ2-5 TRBV6-2/TRBV6-3 CASSYSGLAETQYF
TRBJ2-7 TRBV7-2 CASSLGGSASYEQYF
TRBJ1-1 TRBV29-1 CSSRWAGTEAFF
TRBJ2-1 TRBV18 CASSPPGGDLYNEQFF
TRBJ1-5 TRBV27 CASSLVGTGGYSNQPQHF
TRBJ2-1 TRBV7-6 CASSIGGSVFDEQFF
TRBJ2-3 TRBV30 CAWGKTGTDTQYF
TRBJ1-5 TRBV18 CASSPTAGAYSNQPQHF
TRBJ2-3 TRBV4-3 CASSQDWGPGGTDTQYF
TRBJ2-3 TRBV5-6 CASSLGGTRRTDTQYF
TRBJ2-2 TRBV9 CASSPRQGAISGELFF
TRBJ2-3 TRBV6-2/TRBV6-3 CASSYTHNSGFTDTQYF
TRBJ1-4 TRBV6-1 CASSEQTGGEKLFF
TRBJ2-7 TRBV28 CASSSQGWSYEQYF
TRBJ2-4 TRBV27 CASSPRGGRAKNIQYF
TRBJ1-1 TRBV6-5 CASSRDRVITEAFF
TRBJ2-7 TRBV7-9 CASSLGVGTGLIREQYF
TRBJ2-1 TRBV5-1 CASSPVLAGGYNEQFF